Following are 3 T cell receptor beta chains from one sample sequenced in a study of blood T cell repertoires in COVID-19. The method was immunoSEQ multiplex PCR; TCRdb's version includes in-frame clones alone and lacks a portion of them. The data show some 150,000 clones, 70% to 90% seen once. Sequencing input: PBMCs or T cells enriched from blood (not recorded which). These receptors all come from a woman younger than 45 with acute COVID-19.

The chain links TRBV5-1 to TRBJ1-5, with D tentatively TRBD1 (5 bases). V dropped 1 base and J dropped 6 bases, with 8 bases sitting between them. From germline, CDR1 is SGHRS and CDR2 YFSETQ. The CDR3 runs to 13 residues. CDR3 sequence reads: CASSLSTGQPQHF. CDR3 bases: TGCGCCAGCAGCTTGAGTACAGGTCAGCCCCAGCATTTT.

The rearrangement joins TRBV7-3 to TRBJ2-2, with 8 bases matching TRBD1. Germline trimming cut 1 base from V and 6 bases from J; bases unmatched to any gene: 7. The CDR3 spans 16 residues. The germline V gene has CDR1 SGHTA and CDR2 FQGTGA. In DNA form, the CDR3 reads TGTGCCAGCAGCTTAAGGGGACAGGATTTCGCCGGGGAGCTGTTTTTT. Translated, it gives CASSLRGQDFAGELFF. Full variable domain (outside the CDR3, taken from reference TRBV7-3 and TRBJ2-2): GAGVSQTPSNKVTEKGKYVELRCDPISGHTALYWYRQSLGQGPEFLIYFQGTGAADDSGLPNDRFFAVRPEGSVSTLKIQRTERGDSAVYLCASSLRGQDFAGELFFGEGSRLTVL.

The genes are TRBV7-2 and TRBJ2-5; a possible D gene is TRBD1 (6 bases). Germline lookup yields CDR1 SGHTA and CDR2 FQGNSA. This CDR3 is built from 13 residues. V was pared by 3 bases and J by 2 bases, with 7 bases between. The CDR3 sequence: CASSFDRQETQYF. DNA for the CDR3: TGTGCCAGCAGCTTCGACAGGCAAGAGACCCAGTACTTC. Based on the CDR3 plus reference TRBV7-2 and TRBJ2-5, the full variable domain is GAGVSQSPSNKVTEKGKDVELRCDPISGHTALYWYRQSLGQGLEFLIYFQGNSAPDKSGLPSDRFSAERTGGSVSTLTIQRTQQEDSAVYLCASSFDRQETQYFGPGTRLLVL.